The 14 T cell receptor beta chains given below trace back to one sample, sequenced in a study of identifying expanded T cells in peripheral blood. Some clones are missing from TCRdb's copy, which holds only in-frame ones; the method was immunoSEQ multiplex PCR. The table has approximately 86,000 clones, roughly 81% seen once. The sample was blood. All receptors derive from a person aged 18 to 75 in good health.

This rearrangement joins TRBV6-1 to TRBJ1-1; D unclear. This CDR3 contains 13 residues. V lost 6 bases and J 2 bases, leaving 10 bases between the germline ends. Germline assignment: CDR1 MNHNS and CDR2 SASEGT. CDR3 protein: CASSAQINTEAFF. The CDR3 DNA reads as TGTGCCAGCAGCGCCCAGATTAACACTGAAGCTTTCTTT.

The count of this clone is one. J is TRBJ2-7 and V is TRBV2; TRBD2 matches at 9 bases. V shed 4 bases and J 2 bases; nucleotides not matched to a gene: 12. This CDR3 contains 17 residues. CDR1 is SNHLY, CDR2 FYNNEI, per germline. The CDR3 region is CASSADNSGGSPYEQYF. In DNA form, the CDR3 reads TGTGCCAGCAGTGCCGATAATAGCGGGGGAAGCCCCTACGAGCAGTACTTC.

The J gene is TRBJ1-2, the V gene TRBV30, with D hard to call. Trimming cost V 0 bases and J 7 bases, with 9 bases left between them. CDR1 is GTSNPN, CDR2 SVGIG, per germline (reference sequence). The CDR3 has 12 residues. The CDR3 DNA is TGTGCCTGGAGTGTATCCAGACGTGGCTACACCTTC. Its translation: CAWSVSRRGYTF.

The chain carries TRBV4-1 and TRBJ1-4, with TRBD1 matching over 7 bases. The J segment lost 8 bases and the V segment lost 4 bases, leaving 16 bases of the junction unmatched. CDR3 length: 17 residues. Germline values: CDR1 MGHRA, CDR2 YSYEKL. The CDR3 DNA sequence: TGCGCCAGCAGCCCTCAATTAGGGGGCCAAAGGAGGGAAAAACTGTTTTTT. This gives the protein CASSPQLGGQRREKLFF.

In this sample, this clone turned up a few times. The chain carries TRBV28 and TRBJ1-5, with a possible D match to TRBD1 (6 bases). The CDR3 is 16 amino acids. V dropped 6 bases and J dropped 8 bases, with 23 bases sitting between them. From germline, CDR1 is MDHEN and CDR2 SYDVKM. CDR3: CASRSWSRGGGEPQHF. The DNA of the CDR3 is TGTGCCAGCAGGTCATGGAGCAGGGGAGGAGGTGAGCCCCAGCATTTT.

This chain uses TRBV7-2 with TRBJ2-7; maybe TRBD2 (6 bases). Trimming pared 5 bases from V and 2 bases from J, leaving 10 bases between. CDR3 size: 13 residues. Germline CDR1 reads SGHTA; CDR2 reads FQGNSA. CDR3 nucleotides: TGTGCCAGCAGCAGTAGCGGCCCCTACGAGCAGTACTTC. Its protein is CASSSSGPYEQYF. Complete variable domain (other parts from reference TRBV7-2 and TRBJ2-7): GAGVSQSPSNKVTEKGKDVELRCDPISGHTALYWYRQSLGQGLEFLIYFQGNSAPDKSGLPSDRFSAERTGGSVSTLTIQRTQQEDSAVYLCASSSSGPYEQYFGPGTRLTVT.

This chain connects TRBV9 to TRBJ1-4, with D possibly matching TRBD1 (5 bases). Trimming left V 3 bases short and J 8 bases short, with 20 bases between. CDR3 length equals 16 residues. Germline CDR1 is SGDLS and CDR2 is YYNGEE. CDR3 sequence: CASSGSSIGVGEKLFF. CDR3 bases: TGTGCCAGCAGCGGATCGAGTATAGGGGTCGGAGAAAAACTGTTTTTT.

Points on this clone: Additional DNA sequences in this sample encode the identical CDR3. Written as DNA, the CDR3 is TGTGCCAGTAGTATAAGTGGCAACACTGAAGCTTTCTTT. Protein product: CASSISGNTEAFF. The chain carries TRBV19 and TRBJ1-1; D call uncertain. Germline loops: CDR1 LNHDA, CDR2 SQIVND (reference sequence). Between the trimmed V and J ends, which lost 2 bases and 2 bases, there was a span of 6 bases. The CDR3 is 13 amino acids.

The chain links TRBV29-1 to TRBJ2-7; the match to TRBD1 covers 7 bases. The CDR3 is made up of 14 amino acids. Trimming at V came to 5 bases and at J to 3 bases, leaving 10 bases not matched to a gene. Germline CDR1 and CDR2: SQVTM and ANQGSEA. In nucleotides, the CDR3 is TGCAGCGTTTCCGGGACAGCCTTTGACTACGAGCAGTACTTC. Protein sequence: CSVSGTAFDYEQYF.

This chain links TRBV7-2 with TRBJ1-2, with 7 bases that match TRBD1. Germline V gene data show CDR1 as SGHTA and CDR2 as FQGNSA. CDR3 size: 14 residues. V dropped 6 bases and J dropped 7; count of bases not matched to a gene: 11. CDR3 bases: TGTGCCAGCAGACCAGGGGGGCCCTATCCTGGCTACACCTTC. It encodes CASRPGGPYPGYTF.

The chain employs TRBV14 and TRBJ1-1; D might be TRBD1 (5 bases). Germline V lookup: CDR1 SGHDN, CDR2 FVKESK. V lost 2 bases to trimming and J lost 7 bases, with 14 bases between them. This CDR3 comprises 14 residues. Written as DNA, the CDR3 is TGTGCCAGCAGCCAACGGGGCCTCGAAGGTGAAGCTTTCTTT. Translating it yields CASSQRGLEGEAFF.

The rearrangement links TRBV5-5 to TRBJ2-7; maybe TRBD1 (6 bases). Trimming stripped 0 bases from V and 2 bases from J, with 15 bases between. The germline gives CDR1 SGHKS, CDR2 YYEKEE (reference sequence). The CDR3 spans 16 residues. CDR3 nucleotides: TGTGCCAGCAGCTTGGTAAAAGGACAGTTTGCCTACGAGCAGTACTTC. Protein sequence: CASSLVKGQFAYEQYF.

The rearrangement uses TRBV6-5 and TRBJ2-7; 8 bases are a match to TRBD1. With V trimmed by 0 bases and J by 4 bases, 5 bases remained unmatched. This CDR3 is built from 15 residues. Per germline, CDR1 MNHEY and CDR2 SVGAGI. For the CDR3, the DNA is TGTGCCAGCAGTTACTCGGGACAGGACCATTACGAGCAGTACTTC. It specifies CASSYSGQDHYEQYF.

This clone was detected only once. The V gene is TRBV5-1, the J gene TRBJ1-1; D possibly corresponds to TRBD1 (6 bases). Germline V gives CDR1 SGHRS, CDR2 YFSETQ. Trimming removed 0 bases from V and 2 bases from J, with 11 bases in between. The length of the CDR3 is 15 residues. The CDR3 coding sequence is TGCGCCAGCAGCTTGGGGACAGCAAGTAACACTGAAGCTTTCTTT. Translated: CASSLGTASNTEAFF.